The rows below give T cell receptor beta chains drawn from one sample of a study of graft-versus-host responses after intestinal transplantation. Their recognized antigens are unknown. The table came from immunoSEQ multiplex PCR; TCRdb's copy has only in-frame clones and leaves some out. The sample lists about 94,000 clones; over 75% were seen once. The sample was unstimulated CD8+ T cells sorted from spleen or lymph node cells, taken before intestinal transplant. These receptors all come from a human donor who received an intestinal transplant. Each CDR3 is given with its conserved first and last residue. A D gene is named only where the DNA matches it firmly. Some rows mark clone size as missing; the rest say once, few, many or name a class of expanded clone.

clone size	J gene	D gene	V gene	CDR3 protein	CDR3 DNA
.	TRBJ2-3	TRBD1	TRBV30	CAWSGGQGTDTQYF	TGTGCCTGGAGTGGGGGACAGGGCACAGATACGCAGTATTTT
.	TRBJ2-3	.	TRBV15	CATSRDGQGWPDTQYF	TGTGCCACCAGCAGAGATGGCCAGGGGTGGCCAGATACGCAGTATTTT
.	TRBJ2-7	.	TRBV27	CASSLGQGAYEQYF	TGTGCCAGCAGTTTAGGGCAGGGCGCCTACGAGCAGTACTTC
.	TRBJ2-5	TRBD1	TRBV27	CASNPTGYQETQYF	TGTGCCAGCAACCCGACAGGGTACCAAGAGACCCAGTACTTC
.	TRBJ1-1	.	TRBV28	CASRIQGTEAFF	TGTGCCAGCAGGATACAGGGCACTGAAGCTTTCTTT
.	TRBJ1-5	.	TRBV28	CASSLFLTDSNQPQHF	TGTGCCAGCAGTTTATTTTTGACTGACTCCAATCAGCCCCAGCATTTT
.	TRBJ2-7	TRBD1	TRBV20-1	CRGTAYEQYF	TGCAGGGGGACAGCCTACGAGCAGTACTTC
.	TRBJ2-4	.	TRBV7-6	CAADGPGVGQYF	TGTGCCGCCGATGGTCCCGGGGTTGGTCAGTACTTC
.	TRBJ1-1	TRBD1	TRBV28	CASSFGTGLEAFF	TGTGCCAGCAGTTTTGGGACAGGGCTAGAAGCTTTCTTT
.	TRBJ2-1	TRBD1	TRBV5-6	CASSLLTTGHNEQFF	TGTGCCAGCAGCTTGCTAACGACAGGGCACAATGAGCAGTTCTTC
.	TRBJ1-5	.	TRBV5-6	CASSLGGGLHQPQHF	TGTGCCAGCAGCTTGGGTGGGGGCCTTCATCAGCCCCAGCATTTT
.	TRBJ1-4	.	TRBV5-1	CASSETGPHRRTEKLFF	TGCGCCAGCAGCGAAACAGGGCCTCATCGAAGGACTGAAAAACTGTTTTTT
few	TRBJ1-1	.	TRBV6-6	CASGGGGTEAFF	TGTGCCAGCGGGGGGGGCGGTACTGAAGCTTTCTTT
.	TRBJ1-2	TRBD1	TRBV30	CAWTSPGGSYGYTF	TGTGCCTGGACATCCCCAGGGGGGAGCTATGGCTACACCTTC
.	TRBJ1-1	.	TRBV19	CASTDPGWDTEAFF	TGTGCCAGTACAGACCCAGGTTGGGACACTGAAGCTTTCTTT
.	TRBJ2-7	.	TRBV12-1	CASSTYLAGKGLLPTFYEQYF	TGTGCCAGCAGCACATATCTAGCGGGAAAGGGCTTGCTTCCTACTTTTTACGAGCAGTACTTC
once	TRBJ1-6	TRBD1	TRBV4-3	CASSQDRQGDSPLHF	TGCGCCAGCAGCCAAGATCGACAGGGGGATTCACCCCTCCACTTT
.	TRBJ2-1	.	TRBV9	CASSAQGDEQFF	TGTGCCAGCAGCGCACAGGGTGATGAGCAGTTCTTC
.	TRBJ1-5	.	TRBV4-1	CASSQEAGSNQPQHF	TGCGCCAGCAGCCAAGAAGCCGGTAGCAATCAGCCCCAGCATTTT
.	TRBJ2-5	TRBD1	TRBV2	CASRDRGAGETQYF	TGTGCCAGCAGGGACAGGGGGGCCGGAGAGACCCAGTACTTC
.	TRBJ2-3	TRBD1	TRBV12-5	CASGLVVTGTGATTDTQYF	TGTGCTAGTGGTTTGGTAGTAACCGGGACAGGGGCTACAACAGATACGCAGTATTTT
.	TRBJ2-7	.	TRBV5-1	CASSLADSLYEQYF	TGCGCCAGCAGCTTGGCCGACAGTCTCTACGAGCAGTACTTC
.	TRBJ2-7	TRBD1	TRBV6-5	CASSWTGVGLEQYF	TGCGCCAGCAGTTGGACAGGTGTAGGTCTCGAGCAGTACTTC
.	TRBJ2-7	TRBD2	TRBV4-3	CASSPGLAGGAEQYF	TGCGCCAGCAGCCCCGGACTAGCGGGGGGCGCCGAGCAGTACTTC
.	TRBJ2-2	.	TRBV10-1	CASSPRSAGEMFF	TGCGCCAGCAGCCCACGTTCCGCCGGGGAGATGTTTTTT
.	TRBJ2-1	.	TRBV30	CAWSAAGPNEQFF	TGTGCCTGGAGTGCGGCGGGACCCAATGAGCAGTTCTTC